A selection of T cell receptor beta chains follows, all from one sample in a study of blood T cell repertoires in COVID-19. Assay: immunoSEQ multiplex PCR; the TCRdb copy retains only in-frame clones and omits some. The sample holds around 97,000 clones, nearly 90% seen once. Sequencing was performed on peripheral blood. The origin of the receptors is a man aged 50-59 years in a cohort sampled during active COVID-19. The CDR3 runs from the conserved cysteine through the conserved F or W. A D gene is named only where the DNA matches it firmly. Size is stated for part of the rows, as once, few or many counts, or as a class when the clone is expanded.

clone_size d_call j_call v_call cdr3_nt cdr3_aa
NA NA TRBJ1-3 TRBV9 TGTGCCAGCAGCGCCGGGACTCTCGGACTAAGCTCTGGAAACACCATATATTTT CASSAGTLGLSSGNTIYF
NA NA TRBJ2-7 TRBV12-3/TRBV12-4 TGTGCCAGCAGCCCTATAGCCTACGAGCAGTACTTC CASSPIAYEQYF
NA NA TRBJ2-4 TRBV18 TGTGCCAGCTCACCACCGGATACCAAGGACAGAAACATTCAGTACTTC CASSPPDTKDRNIQYF
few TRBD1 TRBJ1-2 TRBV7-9 TGTGCCAAGGGGGACAGACGCTATGGCTACACCTTC CAKGDRRYGYTF
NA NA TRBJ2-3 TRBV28 TGTGCCAGCAGCCTCGGGGGGCCGGATACGCAGTATTTT CASSLGGPDTQYF
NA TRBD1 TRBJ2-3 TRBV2 TGTGCCAGCAGTCCCGGCGGACAGGGACCGCAGTATTTT CASSPGGQGPQYF
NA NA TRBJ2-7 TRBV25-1 TGTGCCAGCAGTGAGCCGGGGGACCTTCGCGAGCAGTACTTC CASSEPGDLREQYF
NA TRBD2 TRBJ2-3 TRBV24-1 TGTGCCACCAGTGACCGGGGGGCAGATACGCAGTATTTT CATSDRGADTQYF
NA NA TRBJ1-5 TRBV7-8 TGTGCCAGCAGCCGCTATAGCAATCAGCCCCAGCATTTT CASSRYSNQPQHF
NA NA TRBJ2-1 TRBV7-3 TGTGCCAGCAGCTTAGGAGCCGACTCCTACAATGAGCAGTTCTTC CASSLGADSYNEQFF
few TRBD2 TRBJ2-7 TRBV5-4 TGTGCCAGCAGCTTCCGGGGGGTCTCCTACGAGCAGTACTTC CASSFRGVSYEQYF
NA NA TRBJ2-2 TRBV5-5 TGTGCCAGCAGCCCCATGACAGTAAACACCGGGGAGCTGTTTTTT CASSPMTVNTGELFF
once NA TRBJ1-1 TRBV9 TGTGCCAGCAGCGTAGCGGGTAACACTGAAGCTTTCTTT CASSVAGNTEAFF
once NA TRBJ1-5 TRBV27 TGTGCCAGCAGTTTGTTTAGGGGAGGCCAGCCCCAGCATTTT CASSLFRGGQPQHF
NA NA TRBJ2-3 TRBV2 TGTGCCAGCAGAGCGGCCCCCTGGGGCACAGATACGCAGTATTTT CASRAAPWGTDTQYF
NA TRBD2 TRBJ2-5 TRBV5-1 TGCGCCAGCAGCTTACCGGGAGGAGAGACCCAGTACTTC CASSLPGGETQYF
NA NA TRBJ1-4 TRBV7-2 TGTGCCAGCAGCCCAGAGGCCGCAACTAATGAAAAACTGTTTTTT CASSPEAATNEKLFF
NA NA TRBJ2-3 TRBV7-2 TGTGCCAGCAGCTTCCCCGACTCAGATACGCAGTATTTT CASSFPDSDTQYF